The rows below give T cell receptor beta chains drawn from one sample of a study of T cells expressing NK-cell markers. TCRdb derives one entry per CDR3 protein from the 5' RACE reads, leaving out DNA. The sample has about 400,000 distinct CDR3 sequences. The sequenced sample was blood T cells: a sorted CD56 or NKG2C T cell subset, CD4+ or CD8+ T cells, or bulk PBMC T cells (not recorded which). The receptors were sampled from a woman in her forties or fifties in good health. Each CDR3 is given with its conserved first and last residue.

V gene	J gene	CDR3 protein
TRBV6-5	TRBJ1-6	CASSSPKRTEGTALHF
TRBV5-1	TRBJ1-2	CASSSFRADVDGYTF
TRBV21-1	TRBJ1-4	CASIIGSRATSRAEKLFF
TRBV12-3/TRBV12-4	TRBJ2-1	CASSLMSETPYNEQFF
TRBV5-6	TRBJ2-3	CASSLYRDGEYF
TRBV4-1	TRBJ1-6	CASSQERQVDNSPLHF
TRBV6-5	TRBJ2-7	CASSYEGTSVYEQYF
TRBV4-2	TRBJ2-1	CASSQDPGGRRTGGEQFF
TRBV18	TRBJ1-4	CASSHYKDRAGNEKLFF
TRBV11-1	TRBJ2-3	CASSLGGESTDTQYF
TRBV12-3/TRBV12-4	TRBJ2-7	CASSLTPFFAGQGGYEQYF
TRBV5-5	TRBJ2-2	CASGTGRELFF
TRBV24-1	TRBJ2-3	CATSTRDRATDTQYF
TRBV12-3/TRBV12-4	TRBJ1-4	CASSFARNNEKLFF
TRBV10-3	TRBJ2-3	CAISDTTGGNSGRSADTQYF
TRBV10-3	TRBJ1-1	CAISVHPAGKNTEAFF
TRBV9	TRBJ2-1	CASSVGLTDNEQFF
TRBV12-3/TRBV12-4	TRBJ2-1	CASSLEGEYNEQFF
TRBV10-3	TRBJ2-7	CAIKTGPNQDEQYF
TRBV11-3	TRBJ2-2	CASSFIGASSTGELFF
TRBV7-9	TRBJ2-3	CASSLALGLARYTDTQYF
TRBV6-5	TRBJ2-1	CASTPGLVSHEQFF
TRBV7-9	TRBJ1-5	CASSNQGQHQPQHF
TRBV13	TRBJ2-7	CASSYDRAGSEQYF
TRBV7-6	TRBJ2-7	CASSSPGQGPLEEYF
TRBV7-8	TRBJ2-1	CASSPRRPNNEQFF
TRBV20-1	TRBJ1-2	CSAALIDIYGYTF
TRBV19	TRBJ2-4	CASGDRGTKNIQYF
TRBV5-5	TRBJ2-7	CASSLFGDSGTYEQYF
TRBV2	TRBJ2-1	CASLRDQDNEQFF
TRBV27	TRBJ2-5	CASSFALAETQYF
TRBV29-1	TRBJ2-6	CSVVGQGAGANVLTF
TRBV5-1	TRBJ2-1	CASSPHREPNNEQFF
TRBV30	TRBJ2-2	CARDRAGTGELFF
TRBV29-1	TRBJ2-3	CSVLKRGDIPDTQYF
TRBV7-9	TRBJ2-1	CASSPGTSGRAGDEQFF
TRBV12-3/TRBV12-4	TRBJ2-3	CASNQMTGSYTDTQYF
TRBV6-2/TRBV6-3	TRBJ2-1	CASSYGVNEQFF
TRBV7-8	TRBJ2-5	CASTPQGTQETQYF